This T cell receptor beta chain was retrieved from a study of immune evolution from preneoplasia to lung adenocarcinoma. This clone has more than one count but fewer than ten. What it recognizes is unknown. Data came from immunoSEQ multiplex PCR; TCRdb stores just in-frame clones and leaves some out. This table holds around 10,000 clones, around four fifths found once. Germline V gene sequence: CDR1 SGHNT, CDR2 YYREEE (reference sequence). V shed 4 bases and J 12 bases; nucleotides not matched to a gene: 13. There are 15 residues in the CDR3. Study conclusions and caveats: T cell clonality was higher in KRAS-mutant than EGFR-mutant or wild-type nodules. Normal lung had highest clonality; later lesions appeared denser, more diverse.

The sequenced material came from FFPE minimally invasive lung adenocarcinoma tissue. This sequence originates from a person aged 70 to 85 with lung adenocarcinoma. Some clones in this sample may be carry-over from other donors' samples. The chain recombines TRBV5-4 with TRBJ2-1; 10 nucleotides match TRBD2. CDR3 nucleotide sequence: TGTGCCAGCAGCCCAGGAAGCACTAGCGGGATCGGGCAGTTCTTC. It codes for CASSPGSTSGIGQFF.